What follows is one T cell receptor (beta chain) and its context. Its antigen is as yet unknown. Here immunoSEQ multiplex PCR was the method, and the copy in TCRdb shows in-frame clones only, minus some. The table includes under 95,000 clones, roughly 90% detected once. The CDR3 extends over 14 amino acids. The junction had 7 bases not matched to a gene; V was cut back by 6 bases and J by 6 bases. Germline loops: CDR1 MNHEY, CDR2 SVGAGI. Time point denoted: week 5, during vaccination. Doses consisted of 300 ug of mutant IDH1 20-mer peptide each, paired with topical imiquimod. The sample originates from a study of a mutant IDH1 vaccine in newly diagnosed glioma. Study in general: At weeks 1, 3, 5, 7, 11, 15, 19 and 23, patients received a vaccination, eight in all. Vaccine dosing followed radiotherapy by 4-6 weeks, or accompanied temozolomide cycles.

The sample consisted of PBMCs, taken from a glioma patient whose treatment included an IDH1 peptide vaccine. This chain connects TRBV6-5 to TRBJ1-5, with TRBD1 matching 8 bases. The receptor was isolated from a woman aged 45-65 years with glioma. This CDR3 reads CASSHSGGGQPQHF. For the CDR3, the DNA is TGTGCCAGCAGCCACTCAGGGGGCGGTCAGCCCCAGCATTTT.